These T cell receptor beta chains were read from a single sample in a study of cytomegalovirus exposure and HLA in healthy donors. Method: immunoSEQ multiplex PCR; TCRdb's copy keeps in-frame clones and lacks some. Among approximately 120,000 clones listed, around 78% were seen once. Sequencing was performed on PBMCs. The receptors shown here come from a middle-aged woman in good health and CMV-seronegative. Both conserved end residues are part of each CDR3. The D gene is left open where the match is weak. Clone size, where shown, is once, few, many, or a class for clones that have expanded.

TRBV6-5,.,16,TRBJ2-3,TRBD2,TGTGCCAGCAGTTACGACCCTAGCGGAAGCACAGATACGCAGTATTTT,CASSYDPSGSTDTQYF
TRBV11-2,.,16,TRBJ1-2,.,TGTGCCAGCAGCTTTATTCCCCGGGCAGGGCGAAATGGCTACACCTTC,CASSFIPRAGRNGYTF
TRBV6-6,.,16,TRBJ2-1,TRBD2,TGTGCCAGCACCCGGACACCGGGACTAACTTACAATGAGCAGTTCTTC,CASTRTPGLTYNEQFF
TRBV19,.,13,TRBJ1-5,.,TGTGCCAGTAGTATAGGGGGCGGTCAGCCCCAGCATTTT,CASSIGGGQPQHF
TRBV6-5,.,15,TRBJ1-5,TRBD1,TGTGCCAGCAGTTACTCGAGGGGGCTCAATCAGCCCCAGCATTTT,CASSYSRGLNQPQHF
TRBV10-1,once,16,TRBJ2-3,TRBD1,TGCGCCAGCGCTCCTTTCGTTTCGGGACAGCCAGATACGCAGTATTTT,CASAPFVSGQPDTQYF
TRBV18,.,14,TRBJ2-5,TRBD2,TGTGCCAGCTCAAGGACTAGCGGCCAGGAGACCCAGTACTTC,CASSRTSGQETQYF
TRBV7-9,.,15,TRBJ1-2,.,TGTGCCAGCAGCTTTGGGGGGGGGCCCATCTATGGCTACACCTTC,CASSFGGGPIYGYTF
TRBV10-2,.,11,TRBJ2-7,.,TGCGCCAGCCAGACAGCCTACGAGCAGTACTTC,CASQTAYEQYF
TRBV5-8,.,13,TRBJ1-1,.,TGTGCCAGCAGCTTGGGGGCTTACACTGAAGCTTTCTTT,CASSLGAYTEAFF
TRBV7-7,.,16,TRBJ2-1,TRBD1,TGTGCTAGCAGCTTAGGGGGTGGGGACAGTAACAATGAGCAGTTCTTC,CASSLGGGDSNNEQFF
TRBV7-2,.,14,TRBJ1-1,TRBD1,TGTGCCAGCAGCTTAACCCCAGGGGGCACTGAAGCTTTCTTT,CASSLTPGGTEAFF
TRBV14,.,16,TRBJ2-5,TRBD1,TGTGCCAGCAGCCCCGGGACAGGAGGGTACCAAGAGACCCAGTACTTC,CASSPGTGGYQETQYF
TRBV27,.,18,TRBJ2-1,TRBD2,TGTGCCAGCAGTTTATCCTCACTTGCGGGAGGACCCTACAATGAGCAGTTCTTC,CASSLSSLAGGPYNEQFF
TRBV7-9,.,14,TRBJ2-3,.,TGTGCCAGCAGCACCCCAGGCGAAGGGGCTACGCAGTATTTT,CASSTPGEGATQYF
TRBV6-5,.,14,TRBJ2-2,TRBD1,TGTGCCAGCGGGAGGGACAGGGGCGACGGGGAGCTGTTTTTT,CASGRDRGDGELFF
TRBV12-5,.,14,TRBJ2-2,.,TGTGCTAGTGGTTTGATTTCAGAACCCGGGGAGCTGTTTTTT,CASGLISEPGELFF
TRBV19,few,14,TRBJ1-5,.,TGTGCCAGTAGTATCTCACAGTTTCTTCAGCCCCAGCATTTT,CASSISQFLQPQHF
TRBV7-9,.,15,TRBJ2-1,TRBD2,TGTGCCAGCACCGACCGGGGCGGGAGGAAGAATGAGCAGTTCTTC,CASTDRGGRKNEQFF
TRBV2,.,12,TRBJ2-3,.,TGTGCCAGCAACATTTTTTCGGATACGCAGTATTTT,CASNIFSDTQYF
TRBV4-2,once,15,TRBJ2-1,TRBD1,TGTGCCAGCAGCTCCCGGGACAGGGCGAACAATGAGCAGTTCTTC,CASSSRDRANNEQFF
TRBV2,many,15,TRBJ2-2,.,TGTGCCAGCAGTGAATCTAGCAGCAACACCGGGGAGCTGTTTTTT,CASSESSSNTGELFF
TRBV28,few,15,TRBJ2-1,TRBD1,TGTGCCAGCAGTTTGGGGGACAGGGAAGACAATGAGCAGTTCTTC,CASSLGDREDNEQFF
TRBV27,.,14,TRBJ2-1,.,TGTGCCAGCAGTTGGACAGAGGGACCCAATGAGCAGTTCTTC,CASSWTEGPNEQFF
TRBV28,few,12,TRBJ2-1,.,TGTGCCAGTTGGGACTTATACAATGAGCAGTTCTTC,CASWDLYNEQFF
TRBV15,.,15,TRBJ1-2,.,TGTGCCACCAGCAGAGATCTGACACAGAACTATGGCTACACCTTC,CATSRDLTQNYGYTF
TRBV28,.,17,TRBJ2-3,TRBD1,TGTGCCAGCAGTCTTACGTATACAGGGGTGGTGGGGGATACGCAGTATTTT,CASSLTYTGVVGDTQYF
TRBV28,.,18,TRBJ2-3,.,TGTGCCAGCAGTTTAGGCGGGTTGGGCGGGTACGGGACAGATACGCAGTATTTT,CASSLGGLGGYGTDTQYF
TRBV19,once,15,TRBJ2-1,TRBD1,TGTGCCAGTAGTGACACAGGGGGCTCCTACAATGAGCAGTTCTTC,CASSDTGGSYNEQFF
TRBV27,.,13,TRBJ1-5,TRBD1,TGTGCCAGCAGTTTCCAGGGGGGACAGCCCCAGCATTTT,CASSFQGGQPQHF
TRBV7-5,.,16,TRBJ2-7,.,TGTGCCAGAAGCTTAGTAACCGGGACAGGGAACTACGAGCAGTACTTC,CARSLVTGTGNYEQYF
TRBV28,.,15,TRBJ1-6,.,TGTGCCAGCAGTTTGCCAGGGGCGTATAATTCACCCCTCCACTTT,CASSLPGAYNSPLHF
TRBV7-8,.,14,TRBJ1-3,TRBD1,TGTGCCAGCAGCCACAGGGGCTCTGGAAACACCATATATTTT,CASSHRGSGNTIYF
TRBV19,.,15,TRBJ2-3,TRBD1,TGTGCCAGTAGTGCGACAGGGCACGACACAGATACGCAGTATTTT,CASSATGHDTDTQYF
TRBV18,once,17,TRBJ2-1,TRBD2,TGTGCCAGCTCACCCCACCCGGGGGGTATCTCCTACAATGAGCAGTTCTTC,CASSPHPGGISYNEQFF
TRBV6-6,once,12,TRBJ2-7,.,TGTGCCAGCAGAGCCACAGGGCCCGAGCAGTACTTC,CASRATGPEQYF
TRBV6-5,.,14,TRBJ1-1,.,TGTGCCAGCAGTTACCCTTGGGCAGGGGCTGAAGCTTTCTTT,CASSYPWAGAEAFF
TRBV7-9,.,12,TRBJ2-2,.,TGTTCCAGCAGCTTTAGTGGCGGGGAGCTGTTTTTT,CSSSFSGGELFF
TRBV7-9,.,14,TRBJ2-7,.,TGTTCCAGCAGTATTGGTGGGGGGATCTACGAGCAGTACTTC,CSSSIGGGIYEQYF
TRBV5-1,few,15,TRBJ1-2,.,TGCGCCAGCAGCTTGTGGCCCCAGAACAACTATGGCTACACCTTC,CASSLWPQNNYGYTF
TRBV28,.,13,TRBJ2-7,.,TGTGCCAGCAGTTTACTCCCTTCCTACGAGCAGTACTTC,CASSLLPSYEQYF
TRBV10-3,few,16,TRBJ1-1,.,TGTGCCATCAGTGAGACAGGGATGGGTGAGAGGACTGAAGCTTTCTTT,CAISETGMGERTEAFF
TRBV4-1,.,15,TRBJ2-3,.,TGCGCCAGCAGCCAACACGGGTTAAGCACAGATACGCAGTATTTT,CASSQHGLSTDTQYF
TRBV28,.,13,TRBJ1-5,.,TGTGCCAGCAGCCCGGGACAATTTACGCCCCAGCATTTT,CASSPGQFTPQHF
TRBV19,.,15,TRBJ1-3,.,TGTGCCAGTAGACCCGGGGGGTACTCTGGAAACACCATATATTTT,CASRPGGYSGNTIYF
TRBV20-1,.,11,TRBJ2-7,.,TGCAGTGCTATGGGTAGGAGCGAGCAGTACTTC,CSAMGRSEQYF
TRBV13,.,15,TRBJ2-7,.,TGTGCCAGCAGCTTCTCCGGGCGGGGTACCTACGAGCAGTACTTC,CASSFSGRGTYEQYF
TRBV28,.,16,TRBJ2-3,TRBD2,TGTGCCAGCAGTTTTGGGGGACTAGCTACCACAGATACGCAGTATTTT,CASSFGGLATTDTQYF
TRBV12-5,.,15,TRBJ2-1,TRBD2,TGTGCTAGTGGTCTGGGACTAGCGGCAAACAATGAGCAGTTCTTC,CASGLGLAANNEQFF